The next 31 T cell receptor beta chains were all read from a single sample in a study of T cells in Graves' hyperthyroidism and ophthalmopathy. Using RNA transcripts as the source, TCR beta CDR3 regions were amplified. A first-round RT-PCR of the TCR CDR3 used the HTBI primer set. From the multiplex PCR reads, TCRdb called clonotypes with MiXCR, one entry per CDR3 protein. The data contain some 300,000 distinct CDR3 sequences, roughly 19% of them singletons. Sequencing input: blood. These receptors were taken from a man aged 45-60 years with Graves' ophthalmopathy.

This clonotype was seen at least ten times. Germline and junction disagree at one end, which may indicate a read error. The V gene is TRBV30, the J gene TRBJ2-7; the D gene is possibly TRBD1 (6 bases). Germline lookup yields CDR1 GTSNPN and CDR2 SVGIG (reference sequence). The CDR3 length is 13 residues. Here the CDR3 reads CAWTGGQSSEQYF. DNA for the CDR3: TGTGCCTGGACTGGGGGCCAGTCCTCCGAGCAGTACTTC.

The CDR3: CSARGQGGEQYF. The CDR3, as DNA: TGCAGTGCCCGCGGACAGGGCGGCGAGCAGTACTTC. The chain has TRBV20-1 and TRBJ2-7; 8 positions agree with TRBD1. From germline, CDR1 is DFQATT and CDR2 SNEGSKA (reference sequence). This CDR3 comprises 12 residues. J was trimmed by 6 bases and V by 6 bases; bases with no gene match: 7.

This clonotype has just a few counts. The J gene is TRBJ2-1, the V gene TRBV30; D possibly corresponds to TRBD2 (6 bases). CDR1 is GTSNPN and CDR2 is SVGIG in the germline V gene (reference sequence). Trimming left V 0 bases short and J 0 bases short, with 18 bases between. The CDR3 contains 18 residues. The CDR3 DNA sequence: TGTGCCTGGAGTGTATTCGGTCGCGGGATTAGCTCCTACAATGAGCAGTTCTTC. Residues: CAWSVFGRGISSYNEQFF.

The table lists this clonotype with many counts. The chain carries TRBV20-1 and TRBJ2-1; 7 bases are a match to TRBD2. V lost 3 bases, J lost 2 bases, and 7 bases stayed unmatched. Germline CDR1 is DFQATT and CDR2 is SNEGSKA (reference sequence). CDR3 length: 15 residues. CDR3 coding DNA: TGCAGTGCTAGTGTACAGCGGGATACCTACAATGAGCAGTTCTTC. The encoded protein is CSASVQRDTYNEQFF.

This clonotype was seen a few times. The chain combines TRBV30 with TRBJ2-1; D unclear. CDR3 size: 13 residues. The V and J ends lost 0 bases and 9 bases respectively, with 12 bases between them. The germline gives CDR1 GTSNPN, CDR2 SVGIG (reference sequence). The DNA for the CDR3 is TGTGCCTGGAGTGTACTGAAGGCTGCTGAGCAGTTCTTC. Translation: CAWSVLKAAEQFF.

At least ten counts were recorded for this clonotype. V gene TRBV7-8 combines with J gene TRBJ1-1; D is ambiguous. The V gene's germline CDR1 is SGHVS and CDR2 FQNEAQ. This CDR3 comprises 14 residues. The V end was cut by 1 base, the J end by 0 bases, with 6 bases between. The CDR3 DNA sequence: TGTGCCAGCAGCTTAGACAACATGAACACTGAAGCTTTCTTT. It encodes CASSLDNMNTEAFF.

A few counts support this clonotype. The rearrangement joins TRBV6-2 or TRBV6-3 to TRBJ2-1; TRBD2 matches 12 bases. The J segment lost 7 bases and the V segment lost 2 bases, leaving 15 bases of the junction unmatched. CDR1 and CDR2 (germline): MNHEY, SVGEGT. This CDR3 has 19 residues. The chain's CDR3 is CASSYARDLAGGKANEQFF. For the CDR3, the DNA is TGTGCCAGCAGTTACGCAAGAGATCTAGCGGGAGGGAAGGCGAATGAGCAGTTCTTC.

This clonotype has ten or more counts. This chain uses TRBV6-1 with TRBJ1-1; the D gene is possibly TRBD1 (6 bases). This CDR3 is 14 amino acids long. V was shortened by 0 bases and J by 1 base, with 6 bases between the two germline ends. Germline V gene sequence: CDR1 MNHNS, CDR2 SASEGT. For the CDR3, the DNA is TGTGCCAGCAGTGAAGCCAGGGGGAACACTGAAGCTTTCTTT. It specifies CASSEARGNTEAFF.

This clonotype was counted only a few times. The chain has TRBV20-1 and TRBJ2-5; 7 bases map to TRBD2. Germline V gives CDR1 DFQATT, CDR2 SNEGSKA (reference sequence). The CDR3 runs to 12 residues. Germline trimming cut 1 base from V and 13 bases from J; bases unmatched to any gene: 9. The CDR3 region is CSARGSGGGPYF. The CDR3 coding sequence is TGCAGTGCTAGAGGTAGCGGCGGGGGTCCGTACTTC.

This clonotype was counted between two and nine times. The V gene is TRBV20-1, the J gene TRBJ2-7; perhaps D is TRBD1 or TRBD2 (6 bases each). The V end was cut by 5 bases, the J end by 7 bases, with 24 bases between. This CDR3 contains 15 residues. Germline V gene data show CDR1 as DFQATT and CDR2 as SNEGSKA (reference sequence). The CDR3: CSALKGEARGWEQYF. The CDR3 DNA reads TGCAGTGCTTTGAAGGGGGAGGCCCGGGGTTGGGAGCAGTACTTC.

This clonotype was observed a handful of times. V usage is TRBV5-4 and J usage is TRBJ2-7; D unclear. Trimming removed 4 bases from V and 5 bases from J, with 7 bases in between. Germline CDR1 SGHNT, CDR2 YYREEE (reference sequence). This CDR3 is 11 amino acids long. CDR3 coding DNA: TGTGCCAGCAGCCTCGAGAACGAGCAGTACTTC. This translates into CASSLENEQYF.

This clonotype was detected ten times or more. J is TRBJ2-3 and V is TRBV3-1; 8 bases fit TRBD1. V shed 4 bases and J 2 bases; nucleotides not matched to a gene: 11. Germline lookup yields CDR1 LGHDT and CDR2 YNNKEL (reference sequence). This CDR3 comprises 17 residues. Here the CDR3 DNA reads TGTGCCAGCAGCCCGCAGGGGACAGGAGGTTACACAGATACGCAGTATTTT. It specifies CASSPQGTGGYTDTQYF.

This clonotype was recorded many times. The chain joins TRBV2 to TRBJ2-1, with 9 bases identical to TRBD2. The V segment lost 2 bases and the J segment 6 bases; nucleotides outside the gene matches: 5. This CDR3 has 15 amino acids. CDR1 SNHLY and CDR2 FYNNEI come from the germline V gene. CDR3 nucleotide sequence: TGTGCCAGCAGTGAACCCCGCGGGAGGGTCAATGAGCAGTTCTTC. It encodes CASSEPRGRVNEQFF. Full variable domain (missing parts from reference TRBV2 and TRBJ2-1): EPEVTQTPSHQVTQMGQEVILRCVPISNHLYFYWYRQILGQKVEFLVSFYNNEISEKSEIFDDQFSVERPDGSNFTLKIRSTKLEDSAMYFCASSEPRGRVNEQFFGPGTRLTVL.

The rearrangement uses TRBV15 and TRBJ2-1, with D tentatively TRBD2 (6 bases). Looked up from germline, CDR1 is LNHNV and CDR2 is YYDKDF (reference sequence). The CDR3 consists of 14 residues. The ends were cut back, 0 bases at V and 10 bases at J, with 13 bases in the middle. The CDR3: CATSRDITGEEQFF. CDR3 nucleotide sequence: TGTGCCACCAGCAGAGATATAACGGGAGAAGAGCAGTTCTTC. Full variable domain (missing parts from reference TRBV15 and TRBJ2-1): DAMVIQNPRYQVTQFGKPVTLSCSQTLNHNVMYWYQQKSSQAPKLLFHYYDKDFNNEADTPDNFQSRRPNTSFCFLDIRSPGLGDTAMYLCATSRDITGEEQFFGPGTRLTVL.

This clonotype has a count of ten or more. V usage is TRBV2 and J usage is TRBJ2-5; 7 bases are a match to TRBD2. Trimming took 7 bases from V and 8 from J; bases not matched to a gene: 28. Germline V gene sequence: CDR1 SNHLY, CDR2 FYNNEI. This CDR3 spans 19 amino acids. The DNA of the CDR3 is TGTGCCAGCATGGGGAGGGCCCACCAAGAGACCCAGTACCTAAGAACCCAGTACTTC. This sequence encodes CASMGRAHQETQYLRTQYF.

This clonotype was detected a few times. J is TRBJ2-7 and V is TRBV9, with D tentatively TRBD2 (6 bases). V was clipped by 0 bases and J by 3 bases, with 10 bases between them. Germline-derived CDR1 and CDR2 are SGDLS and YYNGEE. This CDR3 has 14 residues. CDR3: CASSVASSGYEQYF. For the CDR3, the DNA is TGTGCCAGCAGCGTAGCTAGTAGCGGCTACGAGCAGTACTTC. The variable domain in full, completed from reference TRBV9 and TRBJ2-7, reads DSGVTQTPKHLITATGQRVTLRCSPRSGDLSVYWYQQSLDQGLQFLIQYYNGEERAKGNILERFSAQQFPDLHSELNLSSLELGDSALYFCASSVASSGYEQYFGPGTRLTVT.

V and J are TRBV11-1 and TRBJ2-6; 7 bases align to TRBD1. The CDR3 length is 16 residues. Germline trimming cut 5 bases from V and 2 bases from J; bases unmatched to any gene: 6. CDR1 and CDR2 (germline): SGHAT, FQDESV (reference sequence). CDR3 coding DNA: TGTGCCAGCAGCCCTCGGACAGGAGCTGGGGCCAACGTCCTGACTTTC. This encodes CASSPRTGAGANVLTF.

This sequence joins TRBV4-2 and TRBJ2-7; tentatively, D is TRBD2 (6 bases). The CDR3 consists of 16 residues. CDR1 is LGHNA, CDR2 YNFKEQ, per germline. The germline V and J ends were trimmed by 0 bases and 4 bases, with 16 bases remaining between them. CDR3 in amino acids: CASSQDNGGANYEQYF. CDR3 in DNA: TGTGCCAGCAGCCAAGATAATGGCGGGGCTAATTACGAGCAGTACTTC.

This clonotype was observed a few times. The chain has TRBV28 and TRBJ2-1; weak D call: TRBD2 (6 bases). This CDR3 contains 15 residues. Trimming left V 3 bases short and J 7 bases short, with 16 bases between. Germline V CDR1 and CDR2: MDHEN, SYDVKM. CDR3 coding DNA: TGTGCCAGCAGTTTCTCCGGAGTGGCGGGGAATGAGCAGTTCTTC. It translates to CASSFSGVAGNEQFF.

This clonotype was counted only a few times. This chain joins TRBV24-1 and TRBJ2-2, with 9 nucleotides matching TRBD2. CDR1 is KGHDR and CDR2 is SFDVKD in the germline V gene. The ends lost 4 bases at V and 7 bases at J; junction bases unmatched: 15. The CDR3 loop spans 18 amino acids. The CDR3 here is CATSDPPRGGRAGGELFF. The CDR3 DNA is TGTGCCACCAGTGACCCCCCTAGAGGCGGGAGGGCCGGCGGGGAGCTGTTTTTT.

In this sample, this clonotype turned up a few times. This CDR3 reads CSVDKWNTEAFF. The CDR3, as DNA: TGCAGCGTTGATAAGTGGAACACTGAAGCTTTCTTT. The chain uses TRBV29-1 and TRBJ1-1, with D unresolved. Trimming removed 3 bases from V and 1 base from J, with 6 bases in between. The germline CDR1 and CDR2 sequences are SQVTM and ANQGSEA. The CDR3 spans 12 residues. Using reference TRBV29-1 and TRBJ1-1 for the parts outside the CDR3, the full variable domain is SAVISQKPSRDICQRGTSLTIQCQVDSQVTMMFWYRQQPGQSLTLIATANQGSEATYESGFVIDKFPISRPNLTFSTLTVSNMSPEDSSIYLCSVDKWNTEAFFGQGTRLTVV.

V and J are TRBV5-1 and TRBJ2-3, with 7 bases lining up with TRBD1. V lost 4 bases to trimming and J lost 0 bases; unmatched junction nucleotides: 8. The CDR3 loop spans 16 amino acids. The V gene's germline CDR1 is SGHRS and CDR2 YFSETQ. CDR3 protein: CASSRNEQGSTDTQYF. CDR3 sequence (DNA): TGCGCCAGCAGCAGGAACGAACAGGGGAGCACAGATACGCAGTATTTT.

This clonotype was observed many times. The CDR3 DNA is TGTGCCAGCAGCTTGGGGGTCGAGTTGGGAAACATTCAGTACTTC. The encoded protein is CASSLGVELGNIQYF. The chain employs TRBV5-6 and TRBJ2-4; D not resolved. This CDR3 contains 15 residues. V lost 0 bases, J lost 6 bases, and 13 bases lay in between. Germline V gene lookup returns CDR1 SGHDT and CDR2 YYEEEE.

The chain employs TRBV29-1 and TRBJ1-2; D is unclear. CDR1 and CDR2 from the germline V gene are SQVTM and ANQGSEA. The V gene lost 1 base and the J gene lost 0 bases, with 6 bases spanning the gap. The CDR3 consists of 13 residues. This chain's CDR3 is CSVEGLANYGYTF. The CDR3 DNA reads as TGCAGCGTTGAAGGGTTGGCTAACTATGGCTACACCTTC.

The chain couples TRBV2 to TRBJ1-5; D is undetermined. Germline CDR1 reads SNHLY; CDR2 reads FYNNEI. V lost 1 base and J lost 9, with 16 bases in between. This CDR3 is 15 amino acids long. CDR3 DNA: TGTGCCAGCAGTGAAGTAGGTCCACCTGAGGCGCCCCAGCATTTT. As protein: CASSEVGPPEAPQHF. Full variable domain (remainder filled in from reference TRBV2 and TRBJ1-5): EPEVTQTPSHQVTQMGQEVILRCVPISNHLYFYWYRQILGQKVEFLVSFYNNEISEKSEIFDDQFSVERPDGSNFTLKIRSTKLEDSAMYFCASSEVGPPEAPQHFGDGTRLSIL.

The CDR3 nucleotides read TGCAGTGCTAGCAGGGGGACCTACAATGAGCAGTTCTTC. This gives the protein CSASRGTYNEQFF. This chain joins TRBV20-1 and TRBJ2-1, with 7 bases fitting TRBD1. V lost 3 bases, J lost 2 bases, and 1 base stayed unmatched. CDR3 length equals 13 residues. Per the germline V gene, CDR1 is DFQATT and CDR2 is SNEGSKA (reference sequence).

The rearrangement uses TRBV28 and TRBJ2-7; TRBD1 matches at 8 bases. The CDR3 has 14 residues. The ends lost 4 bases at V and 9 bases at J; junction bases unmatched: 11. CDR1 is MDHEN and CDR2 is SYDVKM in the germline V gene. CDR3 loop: CASSSPGQAIGQYF. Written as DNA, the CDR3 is TGTGCCAGCAGTTCACCGGGACAGGCGATCGGGCAGTACTTC.

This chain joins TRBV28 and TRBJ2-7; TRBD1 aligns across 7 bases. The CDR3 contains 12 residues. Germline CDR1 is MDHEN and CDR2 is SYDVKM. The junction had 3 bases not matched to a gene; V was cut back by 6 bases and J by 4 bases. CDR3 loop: CASRTDRYEQYF. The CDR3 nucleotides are TGTGCCAGCAGAACGGACAGGTACGAGCAGTACTTC.

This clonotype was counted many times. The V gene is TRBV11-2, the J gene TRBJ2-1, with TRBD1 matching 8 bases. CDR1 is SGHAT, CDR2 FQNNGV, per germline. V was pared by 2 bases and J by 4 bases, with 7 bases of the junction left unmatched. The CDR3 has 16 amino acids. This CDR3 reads CASSLNPGQAYNEQFF. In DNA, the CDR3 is TGTGCCAGCAGCTTAAACCCGGGACAGGCGTACAATGAGCAGTTCTTC.

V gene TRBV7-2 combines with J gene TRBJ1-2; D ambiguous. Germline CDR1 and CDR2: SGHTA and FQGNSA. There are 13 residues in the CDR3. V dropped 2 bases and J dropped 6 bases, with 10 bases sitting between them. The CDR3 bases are TGTGCCAGCAGCTTACTTTGGGTCCATGGCTACACCTTC. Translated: CASSLLWVHGYTF.

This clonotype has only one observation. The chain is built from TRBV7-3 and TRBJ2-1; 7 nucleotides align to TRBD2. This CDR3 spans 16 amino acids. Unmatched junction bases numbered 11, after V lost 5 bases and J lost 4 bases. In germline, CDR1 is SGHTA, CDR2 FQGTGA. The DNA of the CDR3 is TGTGCCAGCAGCCCACAAGCGGGACCCCTATACAATGAGCAGTTCTTC. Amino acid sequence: CASSPQAGPLYNEQFF.